The 9 T cell receptor beta chains below all came from one sample that was sequenced in a study of blood T cell repertoires in COVID-19. Measured with immunoSEQ multiplex PCR; TCRdb has only the in-frame clones, and not every one. Among over 250,000 clones listed, about 90% were seen once. Sequencing was carried out using peripheral blood. Receptors were obtained from a woman aged 70-85 years with COVID-19, enrolled during active disease.

The chain carries TRBV2 and TRBJ1-2; a possible D gene is TRBD1 (5 bases). Trimming removed 3 bases at V and 7 bases at J, with 9 bases between. CDR1 and CDR2 (germline): SNHLY, FYNNEI. The CDR3 runs to 12 residues. CDR3 in amino acids: CASSEFRAGYTF. The CDR3, as DNA: TGTGCCAGCAGTGAGTTCAGGGCTGGCTACACCTTC. Looking up the rest from reference TRBV2 and TRBJ1-2 gives the full variable domain: EPEVTQTPSHQVTQMGQEVILRCVPISNHLYFYWYRQILGQKVEFLVSFYNNEISEKSEIFDDQFSVERPDGSNFTLKIRSTKLEDSAMYFCASSEFRAGYTFGSGTRLTVV.

This chain's CDR3 is CASSQSRVRGAQPQHF. The CDR3, as DNA: TGCGCCAGCAGCCAATCCAGAGTCAGGGGGGCTCAGCCCCAGCATTTT. The chain combines TRBV4-1 with TRBJ1-5; 7 bases are shared with TRBD1. The CDR3 has 16 residues. The V and J ends lost 2 bases and 6 bases, in that order; junction bases with no gene match: 10. The germline V gene has CDR1 MGHRA and CDR2 YSYEKL.

The chain uses TRBV3-1 (or the pseudogene TRBV3-2) and TRBJ1-1; D uncertain. This CDR3 region has 15 residues. Trimming removed 1 base from V and 1 base from J, with 10 bases in between. CDR1 LGHDT and CDR2 YNNKEL come from the germline V gene (reference sequence). The DNA for the CDR3 is TGTGCCAGCAGCCAAGTGGGTAGCCAGAACACTGAAGCTTTCTTT. This sequence encodes CASSQVGSQNTEAFF.

The chain carries TRBV11-2 and TRBJ1-1, with no clear D. The CDR3 has 14 residues. Germline loops: CDR1 SGHAT, CDR2 FQNNGV. Deletions cut 1 base from V and 0 bases from J, with 6 bases between. CDR3 DNA sequence: TGTGCCAGCAGCTTAGTCGGGTTGAACACTGAAGCTTTCTTT. Translated: CASSLVGLNTEAFF.

The chain uses TRBV7-9 and TRBJ2-7, with TRBD1 matching over 7 bases. The CDR3 length is 14 residues. In germline, CDR1 is SEHNR, CDR2 FQNEAQ (reference sequence). V trimming: 5 bases; J trimming: 5 bases; junction bases outside the gene matches: 9. The CDR3 is CASSTGQYLDEQYF. The CDR3 DNA reads as TGTGCCAGCAGCACGGGACAGTACCTAGACGAGCAGTACTTC.

Remarks on this clone: The same CDR3 also results from other DNA sequences found in this sample. The chain joins TRBV2 to TRBJ2-7; no reliable D call. Germline loops: CDR1 SNHLY, CDR2 FYNNEI. Trimming left V 8 bases short and J 1 base short, with 6 bases between. The CDR3 totals 11 residues. This chain's CDR3 is CASSLSYEQYF. The CDR3, as DNA: TGTGCCAGCTCCCTTTCCTACGAGCAGTACTTC.

The V gene is TRBV19, the J gene TRBJ1-5; tentative D call: TRBD1 (6 bases). Germline V lookup: CDR1 LNHDA, CDR2 SQIVND (reference sequence). Trimming cost V 6 bases and J 3 bases, with 12 bases left between them. The CDR3 sequence is 14 residues long. The CDR3 DNA sequence: TGTGCCAGTAGCGCACAGGGCCTCAATCAGCCCCAGCATTTT. Translated, it gives CASSAQGLNQPQHF.

The genes are TRBV28 and TRBJ2-1, with 7 nucleotides matching TRBD1. The CDR3 extends over 14 amino acids. CDR1 and CDR2 (germline): MDHEN, SYDVKM. The J segment lost 4 bases and the V segment lost 8 bases, leaving 8 bases of the junction unmatched. CDR3 sequence: CASSRQGVYNEQFF. The CDR3, as DNA: TGTGCCAGCTCAAGACAGGGTGTATACAATGAGCAGTTCTTC.

The rearrangement joins TRBV2 to TRBJ2-7, with 12 bases aligning to TRBD2. Per the germline V gene, CDR1 is SNHLY and CDR2 is FYNNEI. There are 15 residues in the CDR3. J was trimmed by 2 bases and V by 1 base; bases with no gene match: 0. This CDR3 reads CASSEGLAGAYEQYF. The CDR3 nucleotides are TGTGCCAGCAGTGAAGGACTAGCGGGGGCCTACGAGCAGTACTTC.